This is a list of T cell receptor beta chains from one sample in a study of OX40 agonist ivuxolimab in advanced cancers. Using immunoSEQ multiplex PCR, the repertoire was profiled, and TCRdb retains in-frame clones only, with some absent. The table has tens of thousands of clones, about 87% seen once. The input for sequencing was CD4+ or CD8+ T cells sorted from blood, taken in a trial of the OX40 agonist ivuxolimab. The receptor set was obtained from an adult with an advanced solid tumor such as melanoma, head and neck, liver or kidney cancer. The CDR3 runs from the conserved cysteine through the conserved F or W. A D gene is named only where the DNA matches it firmly. Clone size is shown for a subset of rows, as once, few, many or a class of expanded clone.

>TRBV11-2|.|.|TRBJ1-2
TGTGCCAGCAGCCTTGAGGACAGTCTCTATGGCTACACCTTC
CASSLEDSLYGYTF
>TRBV7-8|.|TRBD2|TRBJ2-1
TGTGCCAGCAGCCCAGAGCTAGCGGGAGTTGTCAATGAGCAGTTCTTC
CASSPELAGVVNEQFF
>TRBV5-6|.|.|TRBJ1-4
TGTGCCAGCAGCTTGGGTACAGGGAATAGAGAAAAACTGTTTTTT
CASSLGTGNREKLFF
>TRBV28|.|.|TRBJ2-5
TGTGCCAGCAGTTCCCCGACGGGAGTTAAAGGAGAGACCCAGTACTTC
CASSSPTGVKGETQYF
>TRBV6-1|.|TRBD1|TRBJ1-1
TGTGCCAGCAGCCTAGCCGGACAGGGTAGAAGAGCTTTCTTT
CASSLAGQGRRAFF
>TRBV14|few|.|TRBJ2-2
TGTGCCAGCAGCCAAGACTTTGGCACCGGGGAGCTGTTTTTT
CASSQDFGTGELFF
>TRBV19|.|TRBD2|TRBJ2-4
TGTGCCAGTAGAAGTCGGGGGGTGGCCAAAAACATTCAGTACTTC
CASRSRGVAKNIQYF
>TRBV30|.|.|TRBJ1-5
TGTGCCTGGAGTGTACAGGGAAATCAGCCCCAGCATTTT
CAWSVQGNQPQHF
>TRBV19|.|.|TRBJ1-3
TGTGCCAGTAGTATTGGTAGGAACTCTGGAAACACCATATATTTT
CASSIGRNSGNTIYF
>TRBV5-4|.|.|TRBJ2-5
TGTGCCAGCAGCTCCCTAGCGTACCAAGAGACCCAGTACTTC
CASSSLAYQETQYF
>TRBV2|few|.|TRBJ2-3
TGTGCCAGCAGTGCCCGCAACGGGGATACGCAGTATTTT
CASSARNGDTQYF
>TRBV6-6|.|TRBD1|TRBJ1-5
TGTGCCAGCAGTTTACAGGGGGTAGGACAGCCCCAGCATTTT
CASSLQGVGQPQHF
>TRBV9|.|.|TRBJ2-1
TGTGCCAGCAGCGTAGACGTCCTCAGGGCCCATGAGCAGTTCTTC
CASSVDVLRAHEQFF
>TRBV5-6|.|TRBD1|TRBJ1-4
TGTGCCAGCAGCTTGGTGGGACAGCTTAATGAAAAACTGTTTTTT
CASSLVGQLNEKLFF
>TRBV19|.|TRBD1|TRBJ1-2
TGTGCCAGTAGTAAAGGACAGGGAAACTATGGCTACACCTTC
CASSKGQGNYGYTF
>TRBV6-6|.|.|TRBJ2-1
TGTGCCAGCAGCAGGGTTTCCTACAATGAGCAGTTCTTC
CASSRVSYNEQFF
>TRBV7-2|.|TRBD2|TRBJ2-3
TGTGCCAGCAGCTTATATGGGGTCGGGAGGAGGGCCGATACGCAGTATTTT
CASSLYGVGRRADTQYF
>TRBV5-6|.|.|TRBJ1-1
TGTGCCAGCAGCTTCGGCAGGGACAACACTGAAGCTTTCTTT
CASSFGRDNTEAFF
>TRBV5-1|.|TRBD2|TRBJ2-3
TGCGCCAGCAGCGTTGGACTAGCGGGAGGTACAGATACGCAGTATTTT
CASSVGLAGGTDTQYF
>TRBV10-2|.|.|TRBJ2-7
TGCGCCAGCAACCGACAGTACGAGCAGTACTTC
CASNRQYEQYF
>TRBV7-8|.|.|TRBJ2-2
TGTGCCAGCAGCACACTTAGCTTGACTAGACCGGTAATCGGGGAGCTGTTTTTT
CASSTLSLTRPVIGELFF
>TRBV7-6|.|TRBD2|TRBJ2-1
TGTGCCAGCAGCTTAGCGGCGACTAGCGCCTACAATGAGCAGTTCTTC
CASSLAATSAYNEQFF
>TRBV5-4|.|.|TRBJ2-7
TGTGCCAGCAGCTCCGAGCCATCAGGGTTCTCCTACGAGCAGTACTTC
CASSSEPSGFSYEQYF
>TRBV5-1|.|TRBD1|TRBJ2-7
TGCGCCAGCAGCTCCGGGACAGGGCCCTGGGAGCAGTACTTC
CASSSGTGPWEQYF
>TRBV15|.|TRBD2|TRBJ2-3
TGTGCCACCAGCAAGTTTAGCGGGAAGACAGATACGCAGTATTTT
CATSKFSGKTDTQYF
>TRBV7-9|.|.|TRBJ1-2
TGTGCCAGCAGCGAGAACTGGGAGAACTATGGCTACACCTTC
CASSENWENYGYTF
>TRBV28|.|TRBD1|TRBJ2-7
TGTGCCAGCACCCCAACAGGGGGCCTCTACGAGCAGTACTTC
CASTPTGGLYEQYF
>TRBV2|.|TRBD1|TRBJ2-3
TGTGCCAGCGGGACAGGGGTGGGAGATACGCAGTATTTT
CASGTGVGDTQYF
>TRBV19|.|.|TRBJ2-5
TGTGCCAGTACCAACACAGGGTTCCAAGAGACCCAGTACTTC
CASTNTGFQETQYF
>TRBV18|.|TRBD1|TRBJ1-3
TGTGCCAGCTCACGCGCACAGGGGGCAGCTGGAAACACCATATATTTT
CASSRAQGAAGNTIYF
>TRBV19|once|TRBD2|TRBJ2-3
TGTGCCAGTAGTCCGGCGGGAGGGTGGGATACGCAGTATTTT
CASSPAGGWDTQYF
>TRBV6-6|few|TRBD2|TRBJ2-3
TGTGCCAGCAGGAAGAGAGCGGGAGAGGGGTCAGATACGCAGTATTTT
CASRKRAGEGSDTQYF
>TRBV11-2|.|.|TRBJ2-7
TGTGCCAGCAGCCTCTCAACCGACCCTAAAGCCGCCTACGAGCAGTACTTC
CASSLSTDPKAAYEQYF
>TRBV4-1|.|TRBD2|TRBJ2-3
TGCGCCAGCAGCCCTGGGGTCGGGAGGGGCACAGATACGCAGTATTTT
CASSPGVGRGTDTQYF
>TRBV6-1|.|TRBD1|TRBJ1-2
TGTGCCAGCAGCGATGGGACAGTTAACTATGGCTACACCTTC
CASSDGTVNYGYTF
>TRBV6-1|.|.|TRBJ1-4
TGTGCCAGCAGTGAAGGGTGGGCCCAAAAACTGTTTTTT
CASSEGWAQKLFF
>TRBV11-2|.|.|TRBJ2-5
TGTGCCAGCAGTTTGGACGGGTCCCTGGGCGAGACCCAGTACTTC
CASSLDGSLGETQYF
>TRBV30|.|.|TRBJ1-4
TGTGCCTGGAGTGTGGGGGTTGAAAAACTGTTTTTT
CAWSVGVEKLFF
>TRBV29-1|.|.|TRBJ1-5
TGCAGCGTCGGGGGAAGCAATCAGCCCCAGCATTTT
CSVGGSNQPQHF
>TRBV27|.|TRBD2|TRBJ2-2
TGTGCCAGCAGGGAGACTAGCGGAGCCATAAACACCGGGGAGCTGTTTTTT
CASRETSGAINTGELFF
>TRBV6-5|.|.|TRBJ2-1
TGTGCCAGCAGTTCCCGGGGGTACAATGAGCAGTTCTTC
CASSSRGYNEQFF
>TRBV7-9|once|TRBD1|TRBJ2-7
TGTGCCAGCAGCAAGCTCGGACAGGGTGACGAGCAGTACTTC
CASSKLGQGDEQYF
>TRBV11-2|.|.|TRBJ2-5
TGTGCCAGCGGAGAGACCCAGTACTTC
CASGETQYF
>TRBV5-1|.|.|TRBJ2-7
TGCGCCAGCAGCTTCCGGGCATCAACCTACGAGCAGTACTTC
CASSFRASTYEQYF
>TRBV5-1|.|TRBD2|TRBJ2-7
TGCGCCAGCAGCTTAACTAGCGGGAGGGCCCTGGGCTCCTACGAGCAGTACTTC
CASSLTSGRALGSYEQYF
>TRBV12-5|.|.|TRBJ2-7
TGTGCTAGTGGTTTGGGCTGGAATTCTTACGAGCAGTACTTC
CASGLGWNSYEQYF
>TRBV11-3|.|TRBD2|TRBJ2-1
TGTGCCAGCAGCTTAGTTCTAGCGGGATACAATGAGCAGTTCTTC
CASSLVLAGYNEQFF
>TRBV5-1|.|TRBD1|TRBJ2-7
TGCGCCAACAAGTGCGGGGACAGGGGGTATAGCGACGAGCAGTACTTC
CANKCGDRGYSDEQYF
>TRBV2|once|.|TRBJ1-3
TGTGCCAGCAGTTACAAGAACTCTGGAAACACCATATATTTT
CASSYKNSGNTIYF
>TRBV2|.|.|TRBJ2-7
TGTGCCAGCAGTGGTGGCGGGATTCGCTCTACGGAGCAGTACTTC
CASSGGGIRSTEQYF
>TRBV4-1|.|.|TRBJ2-3
TGCGCCAGCAGCCAGGCAGGCCCAGATACGCAGTATTTT
CASSQAGPDTQYF
>TRBV2|.|.|TRBJ2-7
TGTGCCAGCAGTGTTAGGCTAGTGGGCTACGAGCAGTACTTC
CASSVRLVGYEQYF